A selection of T cell receptor beta chains follows, all from one sample in a study of T cell responses to AZD1222 COVID-19 vaccine. Measured with immunoSEQ multiplex PCR; TCRdb has only the in-frame clones, and not every one. Altogether under 70,000 clones are present, approximately 89% being singletons, with the ten largest covering under 15%. The sequenced sample was peripheral blood, obtained on day 0 of AZD1222 vaccination. Receptors originate from an adult in good health. Both conserved end residues are part of each CDR3.

>TRBV30|TRBJ1-5
CAWSVSRAGWPQHF
>TRBV4-1|TRBJ2-3
CASSQDILAVSDTQYF
>TRBV4-2|TRBJ1-2
CASSQTQGTNYGYTF
>TRBV4-2|TRBJ2-5
CASSLTEQETQYF
>TRBV24-1|TRBJ1-2
CATGLIQGLEGYTF
>TRBV7-2|TRBJ2-6
CASSLDGANVLTF
>TRBV19|TRBJ1-2
CASTDRGSGGYTF
>TRBV5-4|TRBJ2-1
CASSLGRGGNEQFF
>TRBV14|TRBJ1-1
CASSQEWGLNTEAFF
>TRBV29-1|TRBJ2-7
CSVVGRPPTYEQYF
>TRBV19|TRBJ2-2
CASSGQGNTGELFF
>TRBV6-5|TRBJ2-7
CASRQTGGALYEQYF
>TRBV19|TRBJ2-7
CASSIGGRYEQYF
>TRBV5-1|TRBJ2-1
CASSLEAALGYNEQFF
>TRBV3-1/TRBV3-2|TRBJ1-2
CASSLGRGVDGYTF
>TRBV12-3/TRBV12-4|TRBJ1-5
CASSFDRNQPQHF
>TRBV5-4|TRBJ2-3
CASSLAGGLTDTQYF
>TRBV7-8|TRBJ2-7
CASSLGTGPYEQYF
>TRBV24-1|TRBJ2-5
CATSEGDFDPETQYF
>TRBV29-1|TRBJ2-1
CSVDSPQGPFLYNEQFF
>TRBV12-3/TRBV12-4|TRBJ1-1
CASSLTVNTEAFF
>TRBV7-2|TRBJ1-2
CASSLQGVLGYGYTF
>TRBV27|TRBJ2-5
CASSWTGEETQYF
>TRBV5-5|TRBJ2-3
CASSLRASGRTDTQYF
>TRBV4-2|TRBJ2-7
CASSQDELADRSYEQYF
>TRBV6-5|TRBJ1-2
CASSYSNQGADGYTF
>TRBV11-2|TRBJ1-6
CASSYDRGPLQDLHF
>TRBV6-2/TRBV6-3|TRBJ2-7
CASSATSVYEQYF
>TRBV11-1|TRBJ1-3
CASSRDRSGNTIYF
>TRBV6-5|TRBJ2-5
CASSYSLGETQYF
>TRBV9|TRBJ2-5
CASSFEGGWETQYF
>TRBV4-3|TRBJ1-6
CASSQDRKEVPLHF
>TRBV27|TRBJ1-6
CASSWDGYNSPLHF
>TRBV12-3/TRBV12-4|TRBJ2-1
CASSRDLYNEQFF
>TRBV4-1|TRBJ2-1
CASSQVQSYNEQFF